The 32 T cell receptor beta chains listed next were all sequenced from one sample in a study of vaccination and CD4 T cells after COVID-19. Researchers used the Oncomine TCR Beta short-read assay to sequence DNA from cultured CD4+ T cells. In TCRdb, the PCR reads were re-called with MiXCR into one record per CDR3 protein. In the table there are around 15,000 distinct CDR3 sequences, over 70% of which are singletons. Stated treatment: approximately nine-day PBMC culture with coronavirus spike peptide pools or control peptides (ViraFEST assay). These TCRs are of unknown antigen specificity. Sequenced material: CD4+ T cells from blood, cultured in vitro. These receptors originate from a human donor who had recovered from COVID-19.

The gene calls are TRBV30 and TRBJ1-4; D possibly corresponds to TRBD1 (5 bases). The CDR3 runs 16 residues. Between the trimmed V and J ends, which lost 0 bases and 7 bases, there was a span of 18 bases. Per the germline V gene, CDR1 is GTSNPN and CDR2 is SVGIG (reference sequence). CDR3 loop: CAWSVQSGLTGEKLFF. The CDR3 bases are TGTGCCTGGAGTGTACAATCGGGGCTCACGGGTGAAAAACTGTTTTTT. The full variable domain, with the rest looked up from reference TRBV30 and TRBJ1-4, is SQTIHQWPATLVQPVGSPLSLECTVEGTSNPNLYWYRQAAGRGLQLLFYSVGIGQISSEVPQNLSASRPQDRQFILSSKKLLLSDSGFYLCAWSVQSGLTGEKLFFGSGTQLSVL.

The CDR3 spells CATRGVNTGELFF. CDR3 nucleotide sequence: TGTGCCACCAGGGGAGTGAACACCGGGGAGCTGTTTTTT. This chain connects TRBV24-1 to TRBJ2-2; the D gene is possibly TRBD2 (5 bases). V shed 7 bases and J shed 1 base, with 6 bases lying between them. Germline V gene lookup returns CDR1 KGHDR and CDR2 SFDVKD. The CDR3 has 13 residues.

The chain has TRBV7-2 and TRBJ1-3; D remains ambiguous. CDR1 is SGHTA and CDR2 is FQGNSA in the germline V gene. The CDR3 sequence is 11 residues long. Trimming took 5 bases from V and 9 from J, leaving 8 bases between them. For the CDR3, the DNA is TGTGCCAGCAGCCCGGGGAGCACCATATATTTT. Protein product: CASSPGSTIYF.

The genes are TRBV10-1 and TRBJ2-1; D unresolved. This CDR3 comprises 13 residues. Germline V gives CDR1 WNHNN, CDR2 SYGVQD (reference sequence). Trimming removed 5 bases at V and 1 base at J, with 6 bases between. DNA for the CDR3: TGCGCCAGCAGTTTGGGGTCCTACAATGAGCAGTTCTTC. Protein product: CASSLGSYNEQFF.

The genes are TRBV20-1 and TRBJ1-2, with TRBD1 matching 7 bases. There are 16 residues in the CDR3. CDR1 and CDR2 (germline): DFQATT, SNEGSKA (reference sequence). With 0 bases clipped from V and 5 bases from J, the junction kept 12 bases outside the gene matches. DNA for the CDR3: TGCAGTGCTAGAGAACCAAAACCGACAGGGCCTTATGGCTACACCTTC. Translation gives CSAREPKPTGPYGYTF.

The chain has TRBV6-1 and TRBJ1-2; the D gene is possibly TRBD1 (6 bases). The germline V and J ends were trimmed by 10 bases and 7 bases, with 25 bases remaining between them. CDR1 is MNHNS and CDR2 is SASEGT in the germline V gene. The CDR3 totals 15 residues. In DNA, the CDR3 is TGTGCCATCATGAGGGGGGGACTCCTAACCGGTGGCTACACCTTC. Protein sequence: CAIMRGGLLTGGYTF.

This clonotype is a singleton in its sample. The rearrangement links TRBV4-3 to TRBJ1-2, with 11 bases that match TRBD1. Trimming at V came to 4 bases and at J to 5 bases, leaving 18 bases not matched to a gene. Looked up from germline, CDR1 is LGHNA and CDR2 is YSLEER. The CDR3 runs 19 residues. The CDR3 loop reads CASSPSQGQGAITTYGYTF. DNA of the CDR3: TGCGCCAGCAGCCCGAGTCAAGGACAGGGGGCGATCACAACTTATGGCTACACCTTC.

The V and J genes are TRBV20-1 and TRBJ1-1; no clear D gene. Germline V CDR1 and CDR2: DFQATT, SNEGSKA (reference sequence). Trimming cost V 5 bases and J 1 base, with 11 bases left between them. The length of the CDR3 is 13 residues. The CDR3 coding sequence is TGCAGTGCTGAGAGGGTTAGGAACACTGAAGCTTTCTTT. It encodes CSAERVRNTEAFF.

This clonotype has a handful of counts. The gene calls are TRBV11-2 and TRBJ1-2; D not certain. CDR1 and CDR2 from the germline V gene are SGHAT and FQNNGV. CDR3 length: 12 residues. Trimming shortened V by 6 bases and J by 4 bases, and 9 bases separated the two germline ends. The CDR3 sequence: CASRGVGYGYTF. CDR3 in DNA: TGTGCCAGCAGGGGCGTGGGCTATGGCTACACCTTC.

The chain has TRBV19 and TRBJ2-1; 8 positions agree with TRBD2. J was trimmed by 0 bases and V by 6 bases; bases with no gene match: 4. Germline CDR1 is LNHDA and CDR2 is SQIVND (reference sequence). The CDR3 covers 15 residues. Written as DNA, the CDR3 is TGTGCCAGTAGGTCCGGGGGGGGCTCCTACAATGAGCAGTTCTTC. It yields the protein CASRSGGGSYNEQFF.

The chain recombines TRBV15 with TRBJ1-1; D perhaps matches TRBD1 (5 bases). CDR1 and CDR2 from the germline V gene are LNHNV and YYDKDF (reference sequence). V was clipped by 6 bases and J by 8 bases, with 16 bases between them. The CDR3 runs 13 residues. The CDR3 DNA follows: TGTGCCACCAGGGAGACAGACCCTCAAGAAGCTTTCTTT. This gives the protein CATRETDPQEAFF. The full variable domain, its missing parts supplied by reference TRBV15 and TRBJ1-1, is DAMVIQNPRYQVTQFGKPVTLSCSQTLNHNVMYWYQQKSSQAPKLLFHYYDKDFNNEADTPDNFQSRRPNTSFCFLDIRSPGLGDTAMYLCATRETDPQEAFFGQGTRLTVV.

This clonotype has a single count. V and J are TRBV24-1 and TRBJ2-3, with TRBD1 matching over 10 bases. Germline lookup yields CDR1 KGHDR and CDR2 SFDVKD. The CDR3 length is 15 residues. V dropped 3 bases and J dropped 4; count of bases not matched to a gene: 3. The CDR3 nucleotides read TGTGCCACCAGTGATATGACAGGGGGCCCAGATACGCAGTATTTT. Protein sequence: CATSDMTGGPDTQYF.

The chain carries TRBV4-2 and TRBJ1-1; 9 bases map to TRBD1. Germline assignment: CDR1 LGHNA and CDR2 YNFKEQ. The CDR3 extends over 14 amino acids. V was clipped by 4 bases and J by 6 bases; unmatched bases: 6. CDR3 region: CASSRDRGISEAFF. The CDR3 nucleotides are TGTGCCAGCAGCCGAGACAGGGGGATATCTGAAGCTTTCTTT.

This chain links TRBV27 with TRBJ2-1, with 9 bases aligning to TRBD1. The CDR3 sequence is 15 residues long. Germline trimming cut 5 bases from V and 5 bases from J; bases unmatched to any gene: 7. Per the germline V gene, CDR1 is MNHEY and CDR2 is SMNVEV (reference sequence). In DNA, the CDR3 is TGTGCCAGCAGTATACGACAGGGGGTGGACAATGAGCAGTTCTTC. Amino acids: CASSIRQGVDNEQFF.

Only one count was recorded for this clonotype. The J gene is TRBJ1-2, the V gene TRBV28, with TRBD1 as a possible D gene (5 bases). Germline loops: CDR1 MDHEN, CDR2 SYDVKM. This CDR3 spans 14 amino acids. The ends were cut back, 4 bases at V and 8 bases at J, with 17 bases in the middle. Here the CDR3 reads CASSSVTGLKGYTF. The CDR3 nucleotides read TGTGCCAGCAGTTCAGTAACAGGCCTTAAGGGCTACACCTTC.

The CDR3 nucleotides read TGTGCCAGCAGCCCCGGACAGGGGGCAGGGGGAACTGAAGCTTTCTTT. Protein sequence: CASSPGQGAGGTEAFF. The chain combines TRBV11-1 with TRBJ1-1, with 11 bases identical to TRBD1. The CDR3 consists of 16 residues. Germline V CDR1 and CDR2: SGHAT, FQDESV (reference sequence). Trimming at V came to 5 bases and at J to 5 bases, leaving 10 bases not matched to a gene.

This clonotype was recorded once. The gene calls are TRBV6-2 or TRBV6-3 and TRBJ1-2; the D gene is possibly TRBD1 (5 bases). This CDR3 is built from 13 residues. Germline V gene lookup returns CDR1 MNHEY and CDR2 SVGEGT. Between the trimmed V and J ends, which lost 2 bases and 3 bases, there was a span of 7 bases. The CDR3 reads CASSYMGHYGYTF. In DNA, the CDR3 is TGTGCCAGCAGTTACATGGGGCACTATGGCTACACCTTC.

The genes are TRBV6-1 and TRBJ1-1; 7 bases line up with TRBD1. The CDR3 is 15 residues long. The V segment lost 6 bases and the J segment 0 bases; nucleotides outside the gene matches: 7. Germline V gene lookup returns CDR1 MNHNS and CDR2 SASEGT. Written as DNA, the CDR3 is TGTGCCAGCAGGGTTCAGGGGGTGCTGAACACTGAAGCTTTCTTT. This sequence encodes CASRVQGVLNTEAFF.

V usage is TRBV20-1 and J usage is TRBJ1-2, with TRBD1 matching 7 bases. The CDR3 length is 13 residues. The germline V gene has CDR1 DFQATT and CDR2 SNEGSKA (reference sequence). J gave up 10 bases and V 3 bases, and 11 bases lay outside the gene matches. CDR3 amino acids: CSARVPGQSDYTF. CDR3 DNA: TGCAGTGCTAGGGTCCCGGGACAGTCGGACTACACCTTC.

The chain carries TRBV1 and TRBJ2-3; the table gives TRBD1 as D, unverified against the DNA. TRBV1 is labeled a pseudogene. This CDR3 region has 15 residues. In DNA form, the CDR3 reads TGCACCAGCAGCCGGCGACAGGGTGGCACAGATACGCAGTATTTT. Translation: CTSSRRQGGTDTQYF.

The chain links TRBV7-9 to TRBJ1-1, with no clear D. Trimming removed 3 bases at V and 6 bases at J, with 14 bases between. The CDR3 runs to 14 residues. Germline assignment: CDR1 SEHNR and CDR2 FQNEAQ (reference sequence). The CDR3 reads CASSFGQASPEAFF. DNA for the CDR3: TGTGCCAGCAGCTTTGGGCAGGCTAGCCCTGAAGCTTTCTTT.

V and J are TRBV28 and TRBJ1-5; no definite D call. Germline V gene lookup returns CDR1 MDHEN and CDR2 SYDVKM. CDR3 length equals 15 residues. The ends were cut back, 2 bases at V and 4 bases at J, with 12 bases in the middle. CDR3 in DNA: TGTGCCAGCAGTTTACTGCTGACGTCGAATCAGCCCCAGCATTTT. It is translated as CASSLLLTSNQPQHF.

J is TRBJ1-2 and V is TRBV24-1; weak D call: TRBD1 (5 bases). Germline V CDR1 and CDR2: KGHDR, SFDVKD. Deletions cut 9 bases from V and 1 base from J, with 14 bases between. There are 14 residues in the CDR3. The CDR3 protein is CATSSDTNNYGYTF. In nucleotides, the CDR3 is TGTGCCACCTCCTCGGACACGAATAACTATGGCTACACCTTC.

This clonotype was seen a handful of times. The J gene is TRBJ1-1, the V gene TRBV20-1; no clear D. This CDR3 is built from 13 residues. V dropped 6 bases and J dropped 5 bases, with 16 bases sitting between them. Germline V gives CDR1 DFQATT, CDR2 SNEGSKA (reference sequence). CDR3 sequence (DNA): TGCAGTGCCGTAGACTTAGTAGGGACTGAAGCTTTCTTT. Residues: CSAVDLVGTEAFF.

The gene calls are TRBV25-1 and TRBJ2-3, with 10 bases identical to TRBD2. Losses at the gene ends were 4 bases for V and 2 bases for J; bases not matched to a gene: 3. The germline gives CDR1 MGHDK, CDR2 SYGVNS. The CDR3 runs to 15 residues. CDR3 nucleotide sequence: TGTGCCAGCAGTGCAGCGGGAGGGGTCACAGATACGCAGTATTTT. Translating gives CASSAAGGVTDTQYF.

CDR3 amino acids: CASSPRQSLGKNIQYF. Here the CDR3 DNA reads TGTGCCAGTAGTCCCCGACAATCTCTTGGCAAAAACATTCAGTACTTC. V and J are TRBV19 and TRBJ2-4; D is ambiguous. Germline V gene lookup returns CDR1 LNHDA and CDR2 SQIVND (reference sequence). Between the trimmed V and J ends, which lost 5 bases and 3 bases, there was a span of 17 bases. This CDR3 comprises 16 residues.

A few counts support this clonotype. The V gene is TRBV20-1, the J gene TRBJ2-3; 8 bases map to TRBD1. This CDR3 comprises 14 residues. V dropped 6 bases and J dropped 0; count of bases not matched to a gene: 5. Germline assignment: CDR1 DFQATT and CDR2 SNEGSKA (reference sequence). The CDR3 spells CSANRQGSTDTQYF. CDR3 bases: TGCAGTGCCAACCGACAGGGGAGCACAGATACGCAGTATTTT.

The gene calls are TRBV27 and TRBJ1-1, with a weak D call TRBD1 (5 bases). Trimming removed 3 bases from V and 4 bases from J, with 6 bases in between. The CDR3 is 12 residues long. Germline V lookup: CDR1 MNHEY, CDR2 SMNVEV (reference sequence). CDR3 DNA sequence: TGTGCCAGCAGTTTGAGGGGCACTGAAGCTTTCTTT. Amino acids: CASSLRGTEAFF.

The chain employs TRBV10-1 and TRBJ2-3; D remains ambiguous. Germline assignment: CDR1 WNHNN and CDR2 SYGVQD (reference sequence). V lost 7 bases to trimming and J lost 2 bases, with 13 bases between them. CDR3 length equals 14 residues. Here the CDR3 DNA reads TGCGCCAGCAAGGCCGACGTATACACAGATACGCAGTATTTT. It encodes CASKADVYTDTQYF.

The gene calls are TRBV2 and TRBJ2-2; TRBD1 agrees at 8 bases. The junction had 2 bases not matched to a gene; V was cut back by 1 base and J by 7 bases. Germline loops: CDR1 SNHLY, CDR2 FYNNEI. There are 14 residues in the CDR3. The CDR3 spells CASSEGTGNGELFF. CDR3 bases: TGTGCCAGCAGTGAAGGGACAGGGAACGGGGAGCTGTTTTTT.

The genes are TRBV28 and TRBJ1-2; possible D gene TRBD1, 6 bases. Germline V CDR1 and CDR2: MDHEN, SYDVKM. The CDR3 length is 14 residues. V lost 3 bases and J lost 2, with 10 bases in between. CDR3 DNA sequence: TGTGCCAGCAGTTTGCAGGGGCTAAACTATGGCTACACCTTC. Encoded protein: CASSLQGLNYGYTF.

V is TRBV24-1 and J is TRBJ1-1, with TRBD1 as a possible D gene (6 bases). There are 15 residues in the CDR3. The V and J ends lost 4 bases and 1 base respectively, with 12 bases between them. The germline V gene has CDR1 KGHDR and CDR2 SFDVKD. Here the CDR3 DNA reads TGTGCCACCAGTGAAGGGGGGCGACCGAACACTGAAGCTTTCTTT. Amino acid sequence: CATSEGGRPNTEAFF.